Below are 22 T cell receptor beta chains sequenced from a single sample in a study of T cells after yellow fever vaccination. TCRdb passed the 5' RACE reads through MiXCR, listing each CDR3 protein once. The table includes about 45,000 distinct CDR3 sequences, 6% to 7% detected once. This material consisted of PBMCs, either bulk or a sorted T-cell subset (CD4+, CD8+, memory, or dextramer-sorted; not recorded which), taken 45 days after the yellow fever booster vaccination. These receptors came from a man aged 25-45 years who received the YFV17D yellow fever vaccine.

By its share, this clonotype is medium-sized. V and J are TRBV7-2 and TRBJ2-5; 9 nucleotides match TRBD2. V trimming: 3 bases; J trimming: 2 bases; junction bases outside the gene matches: 1. The CDR3 is 14 amino acids. Germline lookup yields CDR1 SGHTA and CDR2 FQGNSA. The DNA for the CDR3 is TGTGCCAGCAGCTTTCTAGCGGGACAAGAGACCCAGTACTTC. Its translation: CASSFLAGQETQYF.

This clonotype was detected ten times or more. The chain is built from TRBV10-2 and TRBJ1-2, with D unresolved. V was clipped by 5 bases and J by 2 bases, with 9 bases between them. There are 13 residues in the CDR3. Germline-derived CDR1 and CDR2 are WSHSY and SAAADI. The CDR3 DNA sequence: TGCGCCAGCAGTCAGGAACCGAACTATGGCTACACCTTC. This gives the protein CASSQEPNYGYTF.

This clonotype was observed a few times. The chain carries TRBV5-1 and TRBJ1-2; D remains ambiguous. Trimming took off 0 bases at V and 2 bases at J, with 8 bases between the two ends. The CDR3 loop spans 14 amino acids. Germline loops: CDR1 SGHRS, CDR2 YFSETQ. CDR3 residues: CASSLGAGNYGYTF. The DNA of the CDR3 is TGCGCCAGCAGCTTGGGGGCTGGGAACTATGGCTACACCTTC.

This clonotype appeared a few times. The chain joins TRBV18 to TRBJ2-1; 10 nucleotides align to TRBD1. Trimming at V came to 3 bases and at J to 7 bases, leaving 6 bases not matched to a gene. This CDR3 is built from 15 residues. From germline, CDR1 is KGHSH and CDR2 LQKENI. The CDR3 DNA reads as TGTGCCAGCTCACCTCAGCAGGACAGGGGGAATGAGCAGTTCTTC. Amino acids: CASSPQQDRGNEQFF.

This clonotype was seen repeatedly, ten times or more. V usage is TRBV29-1 and J usage is TRBJ2-5, with 7 bases aligning to TRBD2. The junction had 7 bases not matched to a gene; V was cut back by 7 bases and J by 5 bases. Per germline, CDR1 SQVTM and CDR2 ANQGSEA. This CDR3 has 12 residues. As DNA, the CDR3 is TGCAGCGCCATGCTAGCGGCGGAGACCCAGTACTTC. This encodes CSAMLAAETQYF.

This clonotype was observed a few times. The gene calls are TRBV29-1 and TRBJ2-6; D not resolved. V lost 4 bases and J 2 bases, leaving 9 bases between the germline ends. This CDR3 comprises 14 residues. Germline CDR1 and CDR2: SQVTM and ANQGSEA. CDR3 coding DNA: TGCAGCGTTGCAGGATTTGCTGGGGCCAACGTCCTGACTTTC. It yields the protein CSVAGFAGANVLTF.

The V call is TRBV7-9, the J call TRBJ2-7; TRBD2 matches at 8 bases. In germline, CDR1 is SEHNR, CDR2 FQNEAQ (reference sequence). The length of the CDR3 is 15 residues. The V segment lost 1 base and the J segment 1 base; nucleotides outside the gene matches: 3. The CDR3 region is CASSLERGSSYEQYF. The DNA of the CDR3 is TGTGCCAGCAGCTTAGAGCGGGGGAGTTCCTACGAGCAGTACTTC.

The table lists this clonotype with many counts. CDR3 DNA: TGTGCCAGCAGTCACTCGGCGGAGAACACTGAAGCTTTCTTT. Translation gives CASSHSAENTEAFF. V gene TRBV12-3 or TRBV12-4 combines with J gene TRBJ1-1; D is ambiguous. The CDR3 has 14 residues. V gave up 5 bases and J gave up 1 base, with 11 bases separating them.

This clonotype was counted many times. The chain combines TRBV7-2 with TRBJ2-1, with 9 bases aligning to TRBD2. V shed 2 bases, J shed 2 bases, and the junction held 4 bases outside the gene matches. The CDR3 is made up of 16 amino acids. Germline CDR1 SGHTA, CDR2 FQGNSA. The CDR3 coding sequence is TGTGCCAGCAGCTTACAGGTAGCGGGGGCCTACAATGAGCAGTTCTTC. As protein: CASSLQVAGAYNEQFF.

This clonotype came up a few times. This chain links TRBV7-9 with TRBJ1-3, with TRBD1 identical over 11 bases. Germline CDR1 and CDR2: SEHNR and FQNEAQ (reference sequence). V shed 6 bases, J shed 2 bases, and the junction held 9 bases outside the gene matches. The CDR3 runs 17 residues. CDR3 protein: CASSPLGQGAAGNTIYF. In nucleotides, the CDR3 is TGTGCCAGCAGTCCTCTCGGACAGGGGGCGGCTGGAAACACCATATATTTT.

This clonotype was seen only a few times. V and J are TRBV7-8 and TRBJ2-1, with 10 bases aligning to TRBD2. Losses at the gene ends were 1 base for V and 4 bases for J; bases not matched to a gene: 4. This CDR3 is built from 16 residues. Germline assignment: CDR1 SGHVS and CDR2 FQNEAQ. In DNA, the CDR3 is TGTGCCAGCAGCTTAGGGACTAGCGGTTATTACAATGAGCAGTTCTTC. Translated, it gives CASSLGTSGYYNEQFF.

This clonotype has a count of ten or more. The chain links TRBV12-3 or TRBV12-4 to TRBJ2-7, with D tentatively TRBD2 (5 bases). V lost 6 bases, J lost 6 bases, and 9 bases lay in between. The CDR3 is 11 residues long. The chain's CDR3 is CASSYRGEQYF. CDR3 nucleotides: TGTGCCAGCAGCTACCGGGGCGAGCAGTACTTC.

V usage is TRBV20-1 and J usage is TRBJ2-3, with D perhaps matching TRBD1 (5 bases). This CDR3 region has 13 residues. Trimming took 2 bases from V and 4 from J, leaving 10 bases between them. CDR1 and CDR2 from the germline V gene are DFQATT and SNEGSKA (reference sequence). The CDR3 reads CSARLGAADTQYF. The CDR3 coding sequence is TGCAGTGCTAGACTAGGGGCAGCAGATACGCAGTATTTT.

CDR3 DNA: TGCGCCAGCAGCTGGGAGGGGGCGGATGGTGGCTACACCTTC. Its protein product is CASSWEGADGGYTF. The rearrangement joins TRBV5-1 to TRBJ1-2; TRBD1 matches 7 bases. The CDR3 has 14 residues. Germline trimming cut 3 bases from V and 7 bases from J; bases unmatched to any gene: 9. Germline-derived CDR1 and CDR2 are SGHRS and YFSETQ.

This chain joins TRBV20-1 and TRBJ2-6; D is perhaps TRBD2 (6 bases). CDR3 length equals 15 residues. CDR1 DFQATT and CDR2 SNEGSKA come from the germline V gene (reference sequence). V was trimmed by 5 bases and J by 0 bases, leaving 11 bases between them. This CDR3 is CSAPVEGSGANVLTF. The CDR3 region has the DNA TGCAGTGCTCCTGTGGAGGGCTCTGGGGCCAACGTCCTGACTTTC.

This clonotype has a count of ten or more. The CDR3 DNA sequence: TGTGCCAGCAGTTTACGAGTAAACACTGAAGCTTTCTTT. Translated: CASSLRVNTEAFF. The chain is built from TRBV12-3 or TRBV12-4 and TRBJ1-1; D is uncertain. Trimming left V 2 bases short and J 2 bases short, with 6 bases between. The CDR3 sequence is 13 residues long.

V is TRBV20-1 and J is TRBJ2-7, with 15 bases matching TRBD2. The CDR3 sequence is 18 residues long. V trimming: 1 base; J trimming: 2 bases; junction bases outside the gene matches: 9. CDR1 is DFQATT and CDR2 is SNEGSKA in the germline V gene (reference sequence). The CDR3 DNA reads TGCAGTGCTAGAGGGGGGGGACTAGCGGGAGGAGGGACCTACGAGCAGTACTTC. This translates into CSARGGGLAGGGTYEQYF.

This clonotype was seen many times. The V gene is TRBV5-1, the J gene TRBJ1-1, with 8 bases identical to TRBD1. The CDR3 covers 14 residues. V trimming: 4 bases; J trimming: 5 bases; junction bases outside the gene matches: 7. The germline gives CDR1 SGHRS, CDR2 YFSETQ. The CDR3 here is CASSTGQGFTEAFF. The CDR3 bases are TGCGCCAGCAGCACTGGACAGGGTTTTACTGAAGCTTTCTTT.

Ten or more counts support this clonotype. The chain has TRBV3-1 and TRBJ2-3; no definite D call. The CDR3 runs to 13 residues. CDR1 and CDR2 (germline): LGHDT, YNNKEL (reference sequence). Trimming shortened V by 1 base and J by 0 bases, and 2 bases separated the two germline ends. This CDR3 reads CASSQVSTDTQYF. CDR3 bases: TGTGCCAGCAGCCAAGTTAGCACAGATACGCAGTATTTT.

This clonotype came up a few times. The chain combines TRBV20-1 with TRBJ2-3; D may be TRBD1 or TRBD2 (5 bases each). Trimming took off 6 bases at V and 6 bases at J, with 16 bases between the two ends. The germline gives CDR1 DFQATT, CDR2 SNEGSKA (reference sequence). CDR3 length: 13 amino acids. CDR3 sequence (DNA): TGCAGTGCCACCGTCCCCTGGGGGGATACGCAGTATTTT. It translates to CSATVPWGDTQYF.

V is TRBV2 and J is TRBJ2-5; D gene unclear. Germline lookup yields CDR1 SNHLY and CDR2 FYNNEI. This CDR3 has 13 amino acids. Trimming shortened V by 4 bases and J by 2 bases, and 8 bases separated the two germline ends. The CDR3 sequence: CASSAYPQETQYF. The CDR3 DNA is TGTGCCAGCAGTGCTTATCCACAAGAGACCCAGTACTTC. The full variable domain, completed using reference TRBV2 and TRBJ2-5, is EPEVTQTPSHQVTQMGQEVILRCVPISNHLYFYWYRQILGQKVEFLVSFYNNEISEKSEIFDDQFSVERPDGSNFTLKIRSTKLEDSAMYFCASSAYPQETQYFGPGTRLLVL.

In regard to this clonotype: The junction and the germline gene differ at one end; a read error may be behind it. V gene TRBV2 combines with J gene TRBJ2-3; 13 positions match TRBD2. Germline values: CDR1 SNHLY, CDR2 FYNNEI. This CDR3 has 19 residues. The CDR3 is CAISFGPGLAGSSTDTQYF. DNA of the CDR3: TGTGCCATCAGTTTTGGTCCGGGACTAGCGGGATCTAGCACAGATACGCAGTATTTT.